These 20 T cell receptor beta chains came from one sample sequenced in a study of T cells in Graves' hyperthyroidism and ophthalmopathy. TCR beta CDR3 sequences were amplified from RNA transcripts. Carried out on the TCR CDR3, a first-round RT-PCR used the HTBI primer set. MiXCR was run by TCRdb on the multiplex PCR reads, yielding one entry per CDR3 protein. The sample has about 600,000 distinct CDR3 sequences; approximately 14% are singletons. The source material was blood. The source of these receptors is a woman younger than 30 with Graves' ophthalmopathy.

The chain's CDR3 is CASSESGQGGSPLHF. The CDR3 DNA sequence: TGCGCCAGCAGTGAGTCGGGACAGGGGGGTTCACCCCTCCACTTT. The J gene is TRBJ1-6, the V gene TRBV10-2; 11 positions agree with TRBD1. The germline gives CDR1 WSHSY, CDR2 SAAADI. V lost 0 bases and J lost 9; bases outside the gene matches: 1. The CDR3 length is 15 residues.

This clonotype came up many times. This chain links TRBV12-3 or TRBV12-4 with TRBJ1-4; tentatively, D is TRBD1 (5 bases). V gave up 1 base and J gave up 7 bases, with 13 bases separating them. CDR3 length: 15 residues. CDR3 sequence reads: CASSLDGMGGEKLFF. CDR3 bases: TGTGCCAGCAGTTTAGATGGGATGGGGGGTGAAAAACTGTTTTTT.

This clonotype was recorded a few times. The chain employs TRBV30 and TRBJ1-1, with D unresolved. This CDR3 region has 14 residues. Germline V gene data show CDR1 as GTSNPN and CDR2 as SVGIG (reference sequence). V gave up 5 bases and J gave up 4 bases, with 17 bases separating them. The chain's CDR3 is CAWGPPFWGTEAFF. In DNA form, the CDR3 reads TGTGCCTGGGGCCCTCCTTTCTGGGGCACTGAAGCTTTCTTT.

The genes are TRBV5-6 and TRBJ2-5; TRBD1 matches at 8 bases. The J segment lost 3 bases and the V segment lost 4 bases, leaving 8 bases of the junction unmatched. The CDR3 has 15 residues. The germline CDR1 and CDR2 sequences are SGHDT and YYEEEE. The CDR3, as DNA: TGTGCCAGCAGCGCGCGTCAGACAGGGGAAGAGACCCAGTACTTC. It encodes CASSARQTGEETQYF.

CDR3 DNA: TGTGCCAGCAGCTTTCCCACACCCCCCTACGAGCAGTACTTC. This gives the protein CASSFPTPPYEQYF. The chain links TRBV7-9 to TRBJ2-7; D gene uncertain. From germline, CDR1 is SEHNR and CDR2 FQNEAQ (reference sequence). The CDR3 consists of 14 residues. Deletions cut 3 bases from V and 2 bases from J, with 11 bases between.

V gene TRBV20-1 combines with J gene TRBJ2-1; possible D gene TRBD1, 6 bases. The germline V and J ends were trimmed by 3 bases and 0 bases, with 12 bases remaining between them. The V gene's germline CDR1 is DFQATT and CDR2 SNEGSKA (reference sequence). CDR3 length equals 15 residues. The CDR3 DNA follows: TGCAGTGCTAGTCGAGGGGGTTCCTCCTACAATGAGCAGTTCTTC. This gives the protein CSASRGGSSYNEQFF.

In its sample, this clonotype was seen many times. The gene calls are TRBV12-3 or TRBV12-4 and TRBJ2-1, with D perhaps assigned TRBD1 or TRBD2 (5 bases each). V lost 6 bases to trimming and J lost 2 bases, with 14 bases between them. This CDR3 has 15 residues. The CDR3 region has the DNA TGTGCCAGCAGCCACCTAGAGGGGCCCTACAATGAGCAGTTCTTC. It codes for CASSHLEGPYNEQFF.

This clonotype was counted many times. The chain joins TRBV12-3 or TRBV12-4 to TRBJ2-7, with D hard to call. The CDR3 length is 14 residues. V lost 3 bases and J 2 bases, leaving 11 bases between the germline ends. The CDR3 nucleotides are TGTGCCAGCAGTTTTGATAGTCGAGCCTACGAGCAGTACTTC. Its protein is CASSFDSRAYEQYF.

About this clonotype itself: The junction differs from germline at one of its ends, possibly a read error. The chain links TRBV6-1 to TRBJ1-2; 7 nucleotides agree with TRBD1. Germline CDR1 MNHNS, CDR2 SASEGT. This CDR3 comprises 15 residues. CDR3 coding DNA: TGTGCCAGCAGTCGAACGGACAGGTCGGCGGTTGGCCACACCTTC. Residues: CASSRTDRSAVGHTF.

This clonotype was counted between two and nine times. V is TRBV7-9 and J is TRBJ2-1, with D perhaps matching TRBD1 (6 bases). The V and J ends lost 0 bases and 3 bases respectively, with 9 bases between them. This CDR3 region has 15 residues. CDR1 is SEHNR, CDR2 FQNEAQ, per germline (reference sequence). The CDR3 spells CASSLAGDNYNEQFF. The CDR3 nucleotides are TGTGCCAGCAGCTTAGCCGGGGACAACTACAATGAGCAGTTCTTC.

The table lists this clonotype with many counts. V is TRBV6-2 or TRBV6-3 and J is TRBJ1-2; TRBD1 might be the D (6 bases). Per germline, CDR1 MNHEY and CDR2 SVGEGT. With 7 bases removed from V and 2 bases from J, the gap between germline ends came to 11 bases. The CDR3 is 13 amino acids. CDR3 nucleotide sequence: TGTGCCAGCAACCTAGGACAGAACTATGGCTACACCTTC. Translation: CASNLGQNYGYTF.

This clonotype has more than one count but fewer than ten. The chain links TRBV5-1 to TRBJ1-1; 10 bases are shared with TRBD1. Germline CDR1 reads SGHRS; CDR2 reads YFSETQ. There are 16 residues in the CDR3. V was pared by 4 bases and J by 3 bases, with 9 bases of the junction left unmatched. CDR3 loop: CASSPGTGEWYTEAFF. The CDR3 DNA reads TGCGCCAGCAGCCCCGGGACAGGGGAGTGGTACACTGAAGCTTTCTTT.

This rearrangement joins TRBV7-8 to TRBJ2-1; tentatively, D is TRBD1 (6 bases). Germline V CDR1 and CDR2: SGHVS, FQNEAQ. The CDR3 contains 16 residues. Trimming took 2 bases from V and 2 from J, leaving 13 bases between them. CDR3 DNA sequence: TGTGCCAGCAGCTTACAGGGGTTCCCTACCTACAATGAGCAGTTCTTC. Translated: CASSLQGFPTYNEQFF.

In this sample, this clonotype turned up many times. This sequence joins TRBV11-2 and TRBJ2-7; TRBD1 might be the D (5 bases). V lost 5 bases and J lost 5, with 19 bases in between. CDR1 is SGHAT, CDR2 FQNNGV, per germline. The CDR3 sequence is 15 residues long. In DNA, the CDR3 is TGTGCCAGCAGCCCCCGTTCGACAGTCCTCCACGAGCAGTACTTC. Protein product: CASSPRSTVLHEQYF.

This clonotype was picked up many times. This rearrangement joins TRBV28 to TRBJ1-1, with 7 bases fitting TRBD1. Germline CDR1 and CDR2: MDHEN and SYDVKM. Trimming at V came to 3 bases and at J to 7 bases, leaving 14 bases not matched to a gene. The CDR3 spans 16 residues. For the CDR3, the DNA is TGTGCCAGCAGTTTTACGACAGGGTTTTGGACCATTGAAGCTTTCTTT. It is translated as CASSFTTGFWTIEAFF.

This clonotype was found many times. This chain connects TRBV7-8 to TRBJ1-2, with TRBD1 matching over 8 bases. V gave up 1 base and J gave up 4 bases; unmatched junction bases: 8. This CDR3 has 16 amino acids. From germline, CDR1 is SGHVS and CDR2 FQNEAQ. This chain's CDR3 is CASSLVGTGAFYGYTF. The CDR3 nucleotides are TGTGCCAGCAGCTTAGTTGGGACAGGCGCGTTCTATGGCTACACCTTC.

Many counts were recorded for this clonotype. V usage is TRBV24-1 and J usage is TRBJ2-7; D may be TRBD1 (6 bases). The CDR3 runs to 16 residues. Trimming stripped 4 bases from V and 3 bases from J, with 18 bases between. Germline V gene sequence: CDR1 KGHDR, CDR2 SFDVKD. CDR3 protein: CATSDLGMTGNYEQYF. DNA of the CDR3: TGTGCCACCAGTGACCTCGGGATGACAGGAAACTACGAGCAGTACTTC.

J is TRBJ2-7 and V is TRBV9; either TRBD1 or TRBD2 may supply D (5 bases each). This CDR3 contains 15 residues. V dropped 2 bases and J dropped 0 bases, with 12 bases sitting between them. CDR1 and CDR2 (germline): SGDLS, YYNGEE. CDR3 sequence reads: CASSVGGVHSYEQYF. CDR3 bases: TGTGCCAGCAGCGTTGGGGGAGTCCACTCCTACGAGCAGTACTTC.

This clonotype was seen only a few times. This chain joins TRBV20-1 and TRBJ2-4; 11 bases agree with TRBD2. Germline CDR1 reads DFQATT; CDR2 reads SNEGSKA (reference sequence). This CDR3 spans 14 amino acids. The ends lost 4 bases at V and 9 bases at J; junction bases unmatched: 8. The CDR3 here is CSATPRLAGRIQYF. The CDR3, as DNA: TGCAGTGCTACCCCCCGACTAGCGGGACGCATTCAGTACTTC.

This clonotype was detected a few times. CDR3 loop: CASSPILPEQYF. As DNA, the CDR3 is TGTGCCAGCAGCCCGATCCTTCCCGAGCAGTACTTC. This chain links TRBV7-9 with TRBJ2-7; D unresolved. Trimming stripped 5 bases from V and 6 bases from J, with 11 bases between. There are 12 residues in the CDR3. Per the germline V gene, CDR1 is SEHNR and CDR2 is FQNEAQ (reference sequence).